This T cell receptor beta chain was sequenced for a study of identical twins. Notes on the study in general: Twin sharing of out-of-frame TCR alpha was underestimated by models in monozygotic pairs. A partial confounding effect on zero-insertion analyses could come from invariant MAIT and iNKT cells.

One entry per CDR3 protein, called by TCRdb with MiXCR from the 5' RACE reads. The sample has some 730,000 distinct CDR3 sequences; approximately 18% are singletons. The CDR3 has 13 amino acids. CDR1 SGHRS and CDR2 YFSETQ come from the germline V gene. The J segment lost 6 bases and the V segment lost 5 bases, leaving 5 bases of the junction unmatched. Remarks on this clonotype: Its specificity is unknown.

These data were also filed under a second study, of T cells expressing NK-cell markers.

The sequencing input was PBMCs. The rearrangement links TRBV5-1 to TRBJ2-1; 7 bases are shared with TRBD2. The receptor's source is a woman aged 18 to 35 in good health. For the CDR3, the DNA is TGCGCCAGCAGTCGGGAGGCCATCAATGAGCAGTTCTTC. Translating it yields CASSREAINEQFF. Complete variable domain (other parts from reference TRBV5-1 and TRBJ2-1): KAGVTQTPRYLIKTRGQQVTLSCSPISGHRSVSWYQQTPGQGLQFLFEYFSETQRNKGNFPGRFSGRQFSNSRSEMNVSTLELGDSALYLCASSREAINEQFFGPGTRLTVL.